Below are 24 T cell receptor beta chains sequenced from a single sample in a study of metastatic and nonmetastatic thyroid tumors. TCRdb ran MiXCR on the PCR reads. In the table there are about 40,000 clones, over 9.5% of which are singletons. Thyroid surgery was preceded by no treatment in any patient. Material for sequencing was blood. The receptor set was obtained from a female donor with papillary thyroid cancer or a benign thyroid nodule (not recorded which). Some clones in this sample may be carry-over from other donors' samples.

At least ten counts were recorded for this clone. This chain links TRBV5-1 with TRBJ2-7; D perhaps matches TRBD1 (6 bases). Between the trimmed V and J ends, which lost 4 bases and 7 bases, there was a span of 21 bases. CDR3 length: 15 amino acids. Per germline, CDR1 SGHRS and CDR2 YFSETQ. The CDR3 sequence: CASSRDTTLPWEQYF. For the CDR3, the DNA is TGCGCCAGCAGCAGGGACACTACCCTCCCTTGGGAGCAGTACTTC.

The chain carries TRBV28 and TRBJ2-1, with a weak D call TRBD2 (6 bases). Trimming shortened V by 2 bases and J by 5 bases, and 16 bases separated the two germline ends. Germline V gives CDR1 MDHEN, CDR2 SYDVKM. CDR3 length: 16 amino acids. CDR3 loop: CASSLLGGKVNNEQFF. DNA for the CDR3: TGTGCCAGCAGTTTACTAGGCGGGAAGGTAAACAATGAGCAGTTCTTC.

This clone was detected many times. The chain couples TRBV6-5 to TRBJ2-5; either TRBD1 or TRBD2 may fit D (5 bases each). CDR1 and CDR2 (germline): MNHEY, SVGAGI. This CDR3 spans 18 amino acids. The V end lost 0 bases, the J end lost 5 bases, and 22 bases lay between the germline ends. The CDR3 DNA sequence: TGTGCCAGCAGTTACTCTGGGGGTCGGAGCACCGTACGTGAGACCCAGTACTTC. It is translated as CASSYSGGRSTVRETQYF.

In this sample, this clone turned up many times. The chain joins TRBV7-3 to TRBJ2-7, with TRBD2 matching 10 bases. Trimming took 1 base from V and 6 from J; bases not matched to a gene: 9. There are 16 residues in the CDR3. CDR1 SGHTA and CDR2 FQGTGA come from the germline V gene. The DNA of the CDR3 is TGTGCCAGCAGCTTAATCCCGCTAGCGGGAGTCGGCGAGCAGTACTTC. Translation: CASSLIPLAGVGEQYF.

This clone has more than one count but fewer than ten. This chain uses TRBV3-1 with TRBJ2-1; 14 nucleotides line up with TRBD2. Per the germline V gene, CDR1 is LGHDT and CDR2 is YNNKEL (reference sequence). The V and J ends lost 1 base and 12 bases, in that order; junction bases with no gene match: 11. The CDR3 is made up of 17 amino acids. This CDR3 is CASSQVFGTSGSSGQFF. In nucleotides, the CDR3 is TGTGCCAGCAGCCAAGTATTCGGGACTAGCGGGAGCAGTGGGCAGTTCTTC.

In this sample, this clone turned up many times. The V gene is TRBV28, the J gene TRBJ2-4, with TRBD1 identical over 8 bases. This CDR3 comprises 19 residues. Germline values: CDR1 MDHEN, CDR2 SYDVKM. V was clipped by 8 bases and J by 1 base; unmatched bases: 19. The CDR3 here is CASVWTGNLSRWAKNIQYF. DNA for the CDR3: TGTGCCAGCGTGTGGACAGGGAATTTATCTCGTTGGGCCAAAAACATTCAGTACTTC. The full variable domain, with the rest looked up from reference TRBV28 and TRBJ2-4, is DVKVTQSSRYLVKRTGEKVFLECVQDMDHENMFWYRQDPGLGLRLIYFSYDVKMKEKGDIPEGYSVSREKKERFSLILESASTNQTSMYLCASVWTGNLSRWAKNIQYFGAGTRLSVL.

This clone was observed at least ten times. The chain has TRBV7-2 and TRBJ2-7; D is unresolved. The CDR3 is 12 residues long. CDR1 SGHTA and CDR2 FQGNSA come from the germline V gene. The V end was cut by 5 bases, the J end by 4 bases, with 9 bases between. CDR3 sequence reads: CASSPLGYEQYF. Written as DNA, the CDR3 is TGTGCCAGCAGCCCCCTAGGGTACGAGCAGTACTTC.

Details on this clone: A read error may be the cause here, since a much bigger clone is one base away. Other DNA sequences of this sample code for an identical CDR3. The chain's CDR3 is CASSFPGRGTQYF. The DNA for the CDR3 is TGTGCCAGCAGCTTCCCGGGGCGGGGTACCCAGTACTTC. V is TRBV7-2 and J is TRBJ2-5; D is perhaps TRBD2 (6 bases). Trimming cost V 3 bases and J 8 bases, with 13 bases left between them. CDR3 length equals 13 residues. Germline CDR1 and CDR2: SGHTA and FQGNSA.

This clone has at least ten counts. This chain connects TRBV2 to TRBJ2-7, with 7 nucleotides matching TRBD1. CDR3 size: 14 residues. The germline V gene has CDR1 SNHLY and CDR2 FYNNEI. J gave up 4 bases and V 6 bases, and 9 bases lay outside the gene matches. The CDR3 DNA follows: TGTGCCAGCAGCGCCTACAGGGGCAGGTACGAGCAGTACTTC. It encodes CASSAYRGRYEQYF. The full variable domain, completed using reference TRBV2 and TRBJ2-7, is EPEVTQTPSHQVTQMGQEVILRCVPISNHLYFYWYRQILGQKVEFLVSFYNNEISEKSEIFDDQFSVERPDGSNFTLKIRSTKLEDSAMYFCASSAYRGRYEQYFGPGTRLTVT.

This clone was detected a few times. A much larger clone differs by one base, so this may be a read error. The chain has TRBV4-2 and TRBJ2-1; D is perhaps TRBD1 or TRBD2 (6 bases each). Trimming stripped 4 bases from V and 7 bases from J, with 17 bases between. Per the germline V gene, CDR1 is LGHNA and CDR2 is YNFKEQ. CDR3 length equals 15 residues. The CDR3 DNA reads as TGTGCCAGCAGCCCCGGGGGCGGGCGAATAAATGAGCAGTTCTTC. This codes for CASSPGGGRINEQFF.

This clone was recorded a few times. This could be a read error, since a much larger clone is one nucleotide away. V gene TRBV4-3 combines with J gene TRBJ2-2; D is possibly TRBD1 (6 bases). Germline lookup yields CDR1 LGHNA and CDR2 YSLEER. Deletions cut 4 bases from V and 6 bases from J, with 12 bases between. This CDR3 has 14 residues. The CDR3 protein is CASSRYRVSGELFF. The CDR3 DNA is TGCGCCAGCAGCCGATACAGGGTCTCCGGGGAGCTGTTTTTT.

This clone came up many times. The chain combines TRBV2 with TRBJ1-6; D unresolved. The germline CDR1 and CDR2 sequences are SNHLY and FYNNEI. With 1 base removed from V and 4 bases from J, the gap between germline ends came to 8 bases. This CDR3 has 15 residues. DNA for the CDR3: TGTGCCAGCAGTGAAGAAGACCCATATAATTCACCCCTCCACTTT. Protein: CASSEEDPYNSPLHF.

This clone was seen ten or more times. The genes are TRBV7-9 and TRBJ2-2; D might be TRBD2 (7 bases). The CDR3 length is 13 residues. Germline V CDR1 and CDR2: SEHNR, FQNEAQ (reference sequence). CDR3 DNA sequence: TGTTTTTTCGGGGGGCTTCGAACCGGGGAGCTGTTTTTT. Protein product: CFFGGLRTGELFF.

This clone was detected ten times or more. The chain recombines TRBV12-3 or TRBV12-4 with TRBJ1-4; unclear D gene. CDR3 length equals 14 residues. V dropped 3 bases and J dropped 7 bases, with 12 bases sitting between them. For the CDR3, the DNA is TGTGCCAGCAGTTTGGACGGTGCCGGTGAAAAACTGTTTTTT. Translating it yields CASSLDGAGEKLFF.

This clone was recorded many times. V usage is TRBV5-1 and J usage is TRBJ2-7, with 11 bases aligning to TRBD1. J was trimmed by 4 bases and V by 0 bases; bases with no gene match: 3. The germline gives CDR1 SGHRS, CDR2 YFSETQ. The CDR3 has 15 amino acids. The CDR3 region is CASSLAGTGGYEQYF. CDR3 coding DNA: TGCGCCAGCAGCTTGGCCGGGACAGGGGGATACGAGCAGTACTTC.

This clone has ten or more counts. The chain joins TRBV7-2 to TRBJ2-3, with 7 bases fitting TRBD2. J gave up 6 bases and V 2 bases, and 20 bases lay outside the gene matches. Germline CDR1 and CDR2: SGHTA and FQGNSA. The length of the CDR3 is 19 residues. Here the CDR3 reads CASSLLGLVRAPVSDTQYF. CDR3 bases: TGTGCCAGCAGCTTACTCGGACTAGTTCGTGCCCCTGTATCGGATACGCAGTATTTT.

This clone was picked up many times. The CDR3 DNA follows: TGTGCCTGGAAAGGTGGGGGAGCAGTGGGGGAAAAACTGTTTTTT. Amino acids: CAWKGGGAVGEKLFF. The chain couples TRBV30 to TRBJ1-4, with D perhaps TRBD1 (5 bases). Germline CDR1 reads GTSNPN; CDR2 reads SVGIG (reference sequence). V was pared by 4 bases and J by 8 bases, with 20 bases between. The CDR3 length is 15 residues.

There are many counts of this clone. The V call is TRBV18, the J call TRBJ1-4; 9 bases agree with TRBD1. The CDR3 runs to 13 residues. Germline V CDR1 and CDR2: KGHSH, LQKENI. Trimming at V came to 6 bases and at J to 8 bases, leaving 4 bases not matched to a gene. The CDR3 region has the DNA TGTGCCAGCTCGAAGGACAGGGGCGAAAAACTGTTTTTT. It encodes CASSKDRGEKLFF.

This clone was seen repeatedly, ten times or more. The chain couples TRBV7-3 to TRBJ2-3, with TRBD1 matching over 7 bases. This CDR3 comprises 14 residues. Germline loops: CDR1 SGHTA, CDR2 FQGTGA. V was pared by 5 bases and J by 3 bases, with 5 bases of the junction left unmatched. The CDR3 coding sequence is TGTGCCAGCAGCCAAGACAGGGCAACAGATACGCAGTATTTT. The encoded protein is CASSQDRATDTQYF.

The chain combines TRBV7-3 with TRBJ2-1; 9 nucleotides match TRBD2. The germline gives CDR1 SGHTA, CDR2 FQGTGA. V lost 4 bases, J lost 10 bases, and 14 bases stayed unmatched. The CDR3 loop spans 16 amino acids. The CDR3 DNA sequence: TGTGCCAGCAGCTCTAACGGGCGGGAGGGCCTTCGGGAGCAGTTCTTC. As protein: CASSSNGREGLREQFF.

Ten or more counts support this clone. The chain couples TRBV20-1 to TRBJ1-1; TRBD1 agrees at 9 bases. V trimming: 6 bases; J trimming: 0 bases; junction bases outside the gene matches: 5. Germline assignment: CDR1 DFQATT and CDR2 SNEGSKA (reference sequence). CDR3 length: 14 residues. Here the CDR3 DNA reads TGCAGTGCGATGGACAGGGGACTGAACACTGAAGCTTTCTTT. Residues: CSAMDRGLNTEAFF.

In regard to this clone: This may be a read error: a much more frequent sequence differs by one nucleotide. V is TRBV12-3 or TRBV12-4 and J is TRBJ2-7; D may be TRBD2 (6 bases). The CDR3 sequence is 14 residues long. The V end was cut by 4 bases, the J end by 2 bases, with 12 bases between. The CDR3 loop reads CASSSVEGAYEQYF. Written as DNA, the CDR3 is TGTGCCAGCAGTTCAGTGGAGGGAGCCTACGAGCAGTACTTC.

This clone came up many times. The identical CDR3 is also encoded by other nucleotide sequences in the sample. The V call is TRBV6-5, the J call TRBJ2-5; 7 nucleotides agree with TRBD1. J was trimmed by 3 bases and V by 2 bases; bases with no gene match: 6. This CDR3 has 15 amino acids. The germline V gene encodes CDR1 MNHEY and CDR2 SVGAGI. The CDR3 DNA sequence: TGTGCCAGCAGTTACGGACAGGAGTGGGAAGAGACCCAGTACTTC. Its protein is CASSYGQEWEETQYF.

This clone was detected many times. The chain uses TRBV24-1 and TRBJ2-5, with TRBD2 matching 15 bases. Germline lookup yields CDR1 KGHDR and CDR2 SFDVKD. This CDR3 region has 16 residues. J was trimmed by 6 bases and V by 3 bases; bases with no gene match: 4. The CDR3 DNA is TGTGCCACCAGTGATCGAGGGACTAGCGGGGGGAAGACCCAGTACTTC. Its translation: CATSDRGTSGGKTQYF.